The 32 T cell receptor beta chains given below trace back to one sample, sequenced in a study of metastatic and nonmetastatic thyroid tumors. Via MiXCR, TCRdb re-called the PCR reads. The sample includes some 54,000 clones, around a sixth seen only once; the top ten take under 3%. Patients had received no treatment of any kind before thyroid surgery. The sample was blood. These receptors were taken from a female donor with papillary thyroid cancer or a benign thyroid nodule (not recorded which). Some clones in this sample may be carry-over from other donors' samples.

This clone was recorded at least ten times. Other DNA sequences in the same sample also yield this CDR3. This rearrangement joins TRBV30 to TRBJ1-2, with 8 bases fitting TRBD1. Germline V gives CDR1 GTSNPN, CDR2 SVGIG (reference sequence). Trimming took 4 bases from V and 4 from J; bases not matched to a gene: 5. This CDR3 is 13 amino acids long. The CDR3 sequence is CAWNRDRPYGYTF. DNA for the CDR3: TGTGCCTGGAACCGGGACAGGCCCTATGGCTACACCTTC.

This clone was observed many times. CDR3: CASSYSTGEVYF. The CDR3 region has the DNA TGTGCCAGCAGCTATAGTACAGGGGAAGTGTACTTC. V gene TRBV12-3 or TRBV12-4 combines with J gene TRBJ2-4, with 7 bases fitting TRBD1. V lost 6 bases and J lost 15; bases outside the gene matches: 11. This CDR3 has 12 amino acids.

This clone was counted at least ten times. In nucleotides, the CDR3 is TGTGCCACCAGTGATTCAGGACTAGCGGGAGTGGAGACCCAGTACTTC. Its protein is CATSDSGLAGVETQYF. The chain combines TRBV24-1 with TRBJ2-5, with 13 bases that match TRBD2. Germline lookup yields CDR1 KGHDR and CDR2 SFDVKD. The CDR3 sequence is 16 residues long. The ends lost 2 bases at V and 5 bases at J; junction bases unmatched: 4.

This clone was found a few times. The chain combines TRBV6-9 with TRBJ2-1; 7 nucleotides align to TRBD2. The CDR3 covers 17 residues. V shed 4 bases and J 6 bases; nucleotides not matched to a gene: 15. From germline, CDR1 is MNHGY and CDR2 SVAAGI. The CDR3 DNA follows: TGTGCCAGCAGTTTGTCTAGCGGTAAAGTTGTGGTCAATGAGCAGTTCTTC. It yields the protein CASSLSSGKVVVNEQFF.

The V call is TRBV9, the J call TRBJ2-2; D is ambiguous. Trimming shortened V by 4 bases and J by 7 bases, and 14 bases separated the two germline ends. This CDR3 comprises 14 residues. Germline CDR1 reads SGDLS; CDR2 reads YYNGEE. The CDR3 sequence is CASSMQGGVGELFF. The CDR3 region has the DNA TGTGCCAGCAGCATGCAAGGTGGGGTCGGGGAGCTGTTTTTT.

Ten or more counts support this clone. The chain joins TRBV12-3 or TRBV12-4 to TRBJ2-5, with 7 bases that match TRBD2. The ends lost 7 bases at V and 9 bases at J; junction bases unmatched: 5. The CDR3 runs to 11 residues. DNA for the CDR3: TGTGCCAGCACCTCCCGGGGGGCCCAGTACTTC. Amino acids: CASTSRGAQYF.

The chain has TRBV6-1 and TRBJ2-1, with D tentatively TRBD1 (6 bases). Germline CDR1 and CDR2: MNHNS and SASEGT. CDR3 length equals 15 residues. Trimming stripped 5 bases from V and 4 bases from J, with 15 bases between. The CDR3 here is CASSNPGHNYNEQFF. CDR3 nucleotide sequence: TGTGCCAGCAGTAATCCGGGACACAATTACAATGAGCAGTTCTTC.

The CDR3 DNA reads as TGTGCCAGCAGACACCAGACAGGTTTCTACGAGCAGTACTTC. Encoded protein: CASRHQTGFYEQYF. The chain is built from TRBV3-1 and TRBJ2-7; perhaps TRBD1 as D (6 bases). Between the trimmed V and J ends, which lost 6 bases and 3 bases, there was a span of 15 bases. The CDR3 extends over 14 amino acids. Germline V CDR1 and CDR2: LGHDT, YNNKEL (reference sequence).

This clone was counted between two and nine times. The junction departs from germline at one end; a sequencing error may be responsible. The genes are TRBV28 and TRBJ2-3; possibly TRBD1 for D (5 bases). The CDR3 sequence is 17 residues long. Germline CDR1 reads MDHEN; CDR2 reads SYDVKM. The CDR3 reads CASSIPPGLVSTYTQYF. The CDR3 DNA sequence: TGTGCCAGCAGCATACCCCCAGGGCTGGTCTCCACATATACGCAGTATTTT.

This clone was counted ten times or more. The chain carries TRBV4-1 and TRBJ2-7; D is undetermined. The CDR3 extends over 14 amino acids. Germline V gives CDR1 MGHRA, CDR2 YSYEKL. V gave up 1 base and J gave up 4 bases, with 11 bases separating them. Here the CDR3 reads CASSQADGKYEQYF. As DNA, the CDR3 is TGCGCCAGCAGCCAAGCGGACGGAAAATACGAGCAGTACTTC.

This clone was observed many times. V and J are TRBV12-3 or TRBV12-4 and TRBJ1-2; D remains unclear. V lost 5 bases and J lost 2, with 9 bases in between. The CDR3 covers 13 residues. The CDR3 loop is CASSLTANYGYTF. The CDR3 DNA reads as TGTGCCAGCAGTCTTACAGCAAACTATGGCTACACCTTC.

V usage is TRBV4-3 and J usage is TRBJ2-1, with 7 bases that match TRBD2. Trimming at V came to 4 bases and at J to 6 bases, leaving 15 bases not matched to a gene. The V gene's germline CDR1 is LGHNA and CDR2 YSLEER. This CDR3 comprises 17 residues. CDR3 loop: CASSRAPATSWTNEQFF. CDR3 DNA: TGCGCCAGCAGCCGGGCCCCCGCGACTAGCTGGACCAATGAGCAGTTCTTC.

V gene TRBV5-1 combines with J gene TRBJ2-1, with D maybe TRBD1 (6 bases). V gave up 0 bases and J gave up 4 bases, with 20 bases separating them. The germline V gene encodes CDR1 SGHRS and CDR2 YFSETQ. CDR3 length: 18 residues. The CDR3 sequence: CASSLVGWGTNKYNEQFF. The DNA for the CDR3 is TGCGCCAGCAGCTTGGTTGGGTGGGGGACAAATAAGTACAATGAGCAGTTCTTC.

This clone was seen at least ten times. The chain links TRBV2 to TRBJ2-6; the D is unclear. CDR1 is SNHLY and CDR2 is FYNNEI in the germline V gene. CDR3 length equals 15 residues. V lost 3 bases, J lost 0 bases, and 6 bases lay in between. The CDR3 here is CASSEGFSGANVLTF. CDR3 bases: TGTGCCAGCAGTGAGGGGTTCTCTGGGGCCAACGTCCTGACTTTC.

This clone came up many times. The genes are TRBV3-1 and TRBJ1-6; TRBD1 might be the D (6 bases). The V and J ends lost 6 bases and 7 bases respectively, with 13 bases between them. The CDR3 length is 14 residues. The germline CDR1 and CDR2 sequences are LGHDT and YNNKEL (reference sequence). CDR3 amino acids: CASRRQATNSPLHF. CDR3 in DNA: TGTGCCAGCAGGCGACAGGCAACCAATTCACCCCTCCACTTT.

The chain couples TRBV6-1 to TRBJ2-2; D perhaps matches TRBD2 (5 bases). In germline, CDR1 is MNHNS, CDR2 SASEGT. V dropped 9 bases and J dropped 10 bases, with 21 bases sitting between them. CDR3 length: 14 amino acids. The CDR3 DNA reads as TGTGCCAGAAGCAGCGGAACGGATCATGAGGAGCTGTTTTTT. It yields the protein CARSSGTDHEELFF.

At least ten counts were recorded for this clone. The chain recombines TRBV28 with TRBJ1-2, with 8 bases identical to TRBD1. CDR1 and CDR2 (germline): MDHEN, SYDVKM. The CDR3 sequence is 12 residues long. J gave up 5 bases and V 5 bases, and 1 base lay outside the gene matches. The CDR3 sequence is CASSRDRYGYTF. The CDR3 DNA reads TGTGCCAGCAGTCGGGACAGGTATGGCTACACCTTC.

This chain joins TRBV11-1 and TRBJ1-1; 8 bases are a match to TRBD1. Trimming took 0 bases from V and 3 from J; bases not matched to a gene: 18. The CDR3 covers 20 residues. The germline CDR1 and CDR2 sequences are SGHAT and FQDESV (reference sequence). CDR3 nucleotides: TGTGCCAGCAGCTTAGCCCCCAGGGGGCTATTGTTTACCATTGACACTGAAGCTTTCTTT. Translated: CASSLAPRGLLFTIDTEAFF.

The table lists this clone with many counts. The chain links TRBV20-1 to TRBJ2-6; D remains ambiguous. From germline, CDR1 is DFQATT and CDR2 SNEGSKA (reference sequence). This CDR3 is 12 amino acids long. The V gene lost 4 bases and the J gene lost 0 bases, with 1 base spanning the gap. CDR3 region: CSAISGANVLTF. CDR3 coding DNA: TGCAGTGCTATCTCTGGGGCCAACGTCCTGACTTTC.

As regards this clone: One end of the junction fails to match germline, which may point to a read error. DNA for the CDR3: TGTGCCAGCAGCAAAGGCGGGACCTCAATGGGGGAGCCGTTTTTT. As protein: CASSKGGTSMGEPFF. This chain joins TRBV6-1 and TRBJ2-2; D may be TRBD2 (6 bases). The CDR3 runs 15 residues. Germline CDR1 is MNHNS and CDR2 is SASEGT.

This clone was observed at least ten times. The chain is built from TRBV6-1 and TRBJ2-7; 8 positions match TRBD2. Germline assignment: CDR1 MNHNS and CDR2 SASEGT. The CDR3 is 13 residues long. The trim removed 8 bases at V and 9 bases at J, leaving 12 bases unmatched. The chain's CDR3 is CASVGSGSHVQYF. In DNA form, the CDR3 reads TGTGCCAGCGTTGGCAGCGGGAGCCACGTGCAGTACTTC.

Many counts were recorded for this clone. The V call is TRBV28, the J call TRBJ2-5; D is undetermined. This CDR3 region has 13 residues. Per the germline V gene, CDR1 is MDHEN and CDR2 is SYDVKM. With 2 bases removed from V and 1 base from J, the gap between germline ends came to 5 bases. CDR3: CASSLTSQETQYF. CDR3 coding DNA: TGTGCCAGCAGTTTAACCAGCCAAGAGACCCAGTACTTC.

This clone was seen repeatedly, ten times or more. The chain recombines TRBV12-3 or TRBV12-4 with TRBJ2-5; D call uncertain. Trimming removed 6 bases from V and 1 base from J, with 3 bases in between. There are 11 residues in the CDR3. CDR3 protein: CASRFQETQYF. The CDR3 DNA sequence: TGTGCCAGCAGGTTCCAAGAGACCCAGTACTTC.

This clone was observed many times. The chain recombines TRBV4-1 with TRBJ2-1; TRBD2 might be the D (6 bases). The CDR3 length is 17 residues. V was cut by 0 bases and J by 1 base, with 13 bases left in between. Germline loops: CDR1 MGHRA, CDR2 YSYEKL. CDR3 nucleotide sequence: TGCGCCAGCAGCCAAGATCTGAGCGGGTATTCCTACAATGAGCAGTTCTTC. Residues: CASSQDLSGYSYNEQFF.

The chain uses TRBV9 and TRBJ1-2; TRBD1 agrees at 7 bases. The V gene's germline CDR1 is SGDLS and CDR2 YYNGEE. This CDR3 contains 16 residues. Germline trimming cut 4 bases from V and 8 bases from J; bases unmatched to any gene: 17. This chain's CDR3 is CASSPGGTANYGGYTF. CDR3 in DNA: TGTGCCAGCAGCCCGGGAGGGACAGCTAACTATGGCGGCTACACCTTC.

This clone was recorded many times. The sample has other DNA sequences that encode this CDR3 too. The chain links TRBV20-1 to TRBJ2-3; D perhaps matches TRBD1 (6 bases). The CDR3 has 15 residues. Trimming pared 7 bases from V and 3 bases from J, leaving 20 bases between. Germline-derived CDR1 and CDR2 are DFQATT and SNEGSKA (reference sequence). CDR3 nucleotides: TGCAGTGGGTTTTCCTCGCGACAGGCGACAGATACGCAGTATTTT. Its translation: CSGFSSRQATDTQYF.

This clone was seen a handful of times. V usage is TRBV6-4 and J usage is TRBJ2-2; no reliable D call. This CDR3 contains 14 residues. The germline gives CDR1 MRHNA, CDR2 SNTAGT. Deletions cut 5 bases from V and 14 bases from J, with 21 bases between. The CDR3 loop reads CASSRTGDTGDLFF. The CDR3 bases are TGTGCCAGCAGTCGGACGGGCGACACCGGTGATCTGTTTTTT.

This clone was observed many times. This rearrangement joins TRBV9 to TRBJ1-1; 7 bases are shared with TRBD1. With V trimmed by 4 bases and J by 3 bases, 6 bases remained unmatched. The CDR3 has 14 amino acids. Germline V gene sequence: CDR1 SGDLS, CDR2 YYNGEE. The CDR3 nucleotides are TGTGCCAGCAGCCCAGGGACAGCCGACACTGAAGCTTTCTTT. It yields the protein CASSPGTADTEAFF.

There are many counts of this clone. The gene calls are TRBV19 and TRBJ2-6; 11 bases line up with TRBD1. Germline V gene lookup returns CDR1 LNHDA and CDR2 SQIVND (reference sequence). The V and J ends lost 4 bases and 3 bases, in that order; junction bases with no gene match: 5. The CDR3 sequence is 17 residues long. DNA for the CDR3: TGTGCCAGTAGTACGGACAGGGGGCATGGTGGGGCCAACGTCCTGACTTTC. As protein: CASSTDRGHGGANVLTF.

The chain couples TRBV28 to TRBJ1-5, with a tentative D call TRBD1 (5 bases). V lost 7 bases and J lost 6, with 13 bases in between. CDR3 length: 13 residues. Looked up from germline, CDR1 is MDHEN and CDR2 is SYDVKM. CDR3: CASIKGPRQPQHF. CDR3 nucleotide sequence: TGTGCCAGCATTAAGGGACCGCGTCAGCCCCAGCATTTT.

This clone was recorded many times. The genes are TRBV6-1 and TRBJ1-5, with D hard to call. CDR1 and CDR2 (germline): MNHNS, SASEGT. The CDR3 length is 15 residues. Trimming pared 3 bases from V and 2 bases from J, leaving 11 bases between. CDR3 in DNA: TGTGCCAGCAGTGATGCGGGGTTAGGCAATCAGCCCCAGCATTTT. Protein sequence: CASSDAGLGNQPQHF.

On this clone: A junction end diverges from the germline sequence, so it may reflect a read error. The chain uses TRBV30 and TRBJ2-1, with a possible D match to TRBD2 (6 bases). The CDR3 runs 17 residues. Germline CDR1 reads GTSNPN; CDR2 reads SVGIG (reference sequence). CDR3 coding DNA: TGTGCCTGTAGTGTACAAGGTCTCCGGGGGTCTTACAATGAGCAGTTCTTC. This gives the protein CACSVQGLRGSYNEQFF.